This T cell receptor (beta chain) was sequenced during a study of graft-versus-host responses after intestinal transplantation. Whole-study context: Every recipient underwent anti-thymocyte globulin induction, then tacrolimus and steroids for two to four years.

Worth noting for this clone: Its antigen is still unknown.

The assay was immunoSEQ multiplex PCR, and TCRdb's table has in-frame clones only and misses some. The profile shows approximately 85,000 clones, 85% to 95% of them singletons. V was pared by 3 bases and J by 2 bases, with 8 bases between. The CDR3 is 13 amino acids. Looked up from germline, CDR1 is MNHEY and CDR2 is SMNVEV (reference sequence). The specimen was unstimulated CD8+ T cells sorted from spleen or lymph node cells, collected before transplant. The clonotype comes from a human donor who was the organ donor for an intestinal transplant. The chain combines TRBV27 with TRBJ2-7; possibly TRBD1 for D (5 bases). CDR3 residues: CASSLGQPYEQYF. The CDR3 nucleotides read TGTGCCAGCAGTTTGGGGCAGCCCTACGAGCAGTACTTC.